The rows below give T cell receptor beta chains drawn from one sample of a study of blood T cell repertoires in COVID-19. Some clones are missing from TCRdb's copy, which holds only in-frame ones; the method was immunoSEQ multiplex PCR. Here the sample spans about 310,000 clones, roughly 87% being singletons. Sequences were obtained from PBMCs or T cells enriched from blood (not recorded which). The receptors stem from a woman younger than 35 who had recovered from COVID-19. Both conserved end residues are part of each CDR3. Fields, in order: D gene, clone size, V gene, J gene, CDR3 length, CDR3 DNA, CDR3 protein. D genes are given only for firm matches. Clone size is shown for a subset of rows, as once, few, many or a class of expanded clone.

-,-,TRBV6-5,TRBJ2-3,15,TGTGCCAGCAGTTACAACAGGGAAAGCACAGATACGCAGTATTTT,CASSYNRESTDTQYF
TRBD1,-,TRBV25-1,TRBJ2-4,14,TGTGCCAGCAGTGAACAGGACAGGGTAAACATTCAGTACTTC,CASSEQDRVNIQYF
TRBD2,-,TRBV7-2,TRBJ2-5,16,TGTGCCAGCAGCTTAGTGTCTAGCGGGGGGTTAGAGACCCAGTACTTC,CASSLVSSGGLETQYF
-,-,TRBV18,TRBJ2-1,15,TGTGCCAGCTCACTGTCGGTACAGCCCATCAATGAGCAGTTCTTC,CASSLSVQPINEQFF
-,-,TRBV28,TRBJ2-3,15,TGTGCCAGCAGGCGGGCGGGACAGCACACAGATACGCAGTATTTT,CASRRAGQHTDTQYF
TRBD2,-,TRBV7-2,TRBJ2-3,16,TGTGCCAGCAGCCGTCCCAGCGGGGGGGCTGCAGATACGCAGTATTTT,CASSRPSGGAADTQYF
-,-,TRBV7-2,TRBJ2-2,14,TGTGCCAGCAGCTTTACGGGAGACACCGGGGAGCTGTTTTTT,CASSFTGDTGELFF
TRBD1,-,TRBV7-9,TRBJ1-2,13,TGTGCCACCACAGGGGGAGCGGACTATGGCTACACCTTC,CATTGGADYGYTF
TRBD2,-,TRBV27,TRBJ2-7,15,TGTGCCAGCAGTTTTACTGCTAGCGGGGTCTACGAGCAGTACTTC,CASSFTASGVYEQYF
TRBD2,few,TRBV6-6,TRBJ2-6,19,TGTGCCAGCAGACGAATAGGACTAGCGGGAGCAAATGGGGCCAACGTCCTGACTTTC,CASRRIGLAGANGANVLTF
TRBD2,-,TRBV6-5,TRBJ2-7,15,TGTGCCAGCAGTCTTAGACTAGCGGCCTCCTACGAGCAGTACTTC,CASSLRLAASYEQYF
-,-,TRBV7-8,TRBJ2-7,12,TGTGCCAGCAGCTTAGTAACAGGCGAGCAGTACTTC,CASSLVTGEQYF
-,-,TRBV7-8,TRBJ2-7,20,TGTGCCAGCAGCTTAGGGCCTGCGGGCTTGAGCCCCCAAAGCACCTACGAGCAGTACTTC,CASSLGPAGLSPQSTYEQYF
-,-,TRBV28,TRBJ2-2,15,TGTGCCAGCAGTTTATGGTCCAGGAACACCGGGGAGCTGTTTTTT,CASSLWSRNTGELFF
-,-,TRBV5-5,TRBJ2-7,13,TGTGCCAGCAGCTACAGAGAGTACTACGAGCAGTACTTC,CASSYREYYEQYF
-,-,TRBV28,TRBJ1-2,13,TGTGCCAGCAGTTTACCAGGGCAGTATGGCTACACCTTC,CASSLPGQYGYTF
-,once,TRBV4-2,TRBJ2-2,16,TGTGCCAGCAGCCAAGTGGTGGGCGCGAACACCGGGGAGCTGTTTTTT,CASSQVVGANTGELFF
TRBD2,-,TRBV27,TRBJ2-7,15,TGTGCCAGCAGTTTTATCGGGACTAGCTCCTACGAGCAGTACTTC,CASSFIGTSSYEQYF
TRBD1,-,TRBV9,TRBJ1-5,15,TGTGCCAGCAGCGTAGGGGCAGGGGGAAATCAGCCCCAGCATTTT,CASSVGAGGNQPQHF
TRBD1,-,TRBV30,TRBJ1-2,15,TGTGCCTGGAGTGTACAGGGGGTTAGGTTAAGTGGCTACACCTTC,CAWSVQGVRLSGYTF
-,-,TRBV28,TRBJ1-3,15,TGTGCCAGCAGTTTCTACGGTTCCTCTGGAAACACCATATATTTT,CASSFYGSSGNTIYF
TRBD2,-,TRBV28,TRBJ2-7,15,TGTGCCAGCAGTTTTGAAACTAGCGGCACCTACGAGCAGTACTTC,CASSFETSGTYEQYF
-,-,TRBV6-1,TRBJ2-5,15,TGTGCCAGCAGTGAGTTAGAGGGCCTAGGAGAGACCCAGTACTTC,CASSELEGLGETQYF
TRBD1,-,TRBV19,TRBJ1-1,17,TGTGCCAGTAGTAAGGCGGGGACAGGGTCCATGAACACTGAAGCTTTCTTT,CASSKAGTGSMNTEAFF
-,-,TRBV30,TRBJ1-5,13,TGTGCCTGGAGTCACAGGGGCAATCAGCCCCAGCATTTT,CAWSHRGNQPQHF
TRBD2,-,TRBV9,TRBJ2-3,16,TGTGCCAGCAGCCCACGAGTAGCGGGAGGCCCAGATACGCAGTATTTT,CASSPRVAGGPDTQYF
TRBD1,-,TRBV23-1,TRBJ1-4,19,TGCGCCAGCAAGCGACAGGGAAAACGTCCCGCCGCAACTAATGAAAAACTGTTTTTT,CASKRQGKRPAATNEKLFF
-,-,TRBV7-8,TRBJ2-3,16,TGTGCCAGCAGCCCACTATCTGGAGGGTCTCCAGATACGCAGTATTTT,CASSPLSGGSPDTQYF
-,-,TRBV7-5,TRBJ2-1,15,TGTGCCAGAAGCCCTCGACTAGAATCCTACAATGAGCAGTTCTTC,CARSPRLESYNEQFF
-,few,TRBV5-4,TRBJ1-1,13,TGTGCCAGCAGCTCTTACACGAACACTGAAGCTTTCTTT,CASSSYTNTEAFF
TRBD1,-,TRBV28,TRBJ1-3,15,TGTGCCAGCGGACAGGGGGACCTGGCGGGAAACACCATATATTTT,CASGQGDLAGNTIYF
TRBD1,-,TRBV28,TRBJ2-3,14,TGTGCCAGCAGTTCCGGAACAGGGGTCGATACGCAGTATTTT,CASSSGTGVDTQYF
TRBD1,-,TRBV5-5,TRBJ1-6,15,TGTGCCAGCATCCGAGGGGGCTATTGGATTTCACCCCTCCACTTT,CASIRGGYWISPLHF
TRBD1,-,TRBV2,TRBJ2-4,15,TGTGCCAGCAGGGGTAGGACAGGGGGGTGGGACATTCAGTACTTC,CASRGRTGGWDIQYF
-,-,TRBV2,TRBJ2-1,14,TGTGCCAGCAGTGAGGAGGGGCAAAACAATGAGCAGTTCTTC,CASSEEGQNNEQFF
TRBD1,once,TRBV11-3,TRBJ2-7,15,TGTGCCAGCAGCCCTGGGACAGGGAAGCCCTACGAGCAGTACTTC,CASSPGTGKPYEQYF
TRBD1,-,TRBV6-2/TRBV6-3,TRBJ1-4,20,TGTGCCAGCAGCATACGACCTACAGGGGGCGAGGGACCAACTAATGAAAAACTGTTTTTT,CASSIRPTGGEGPTNEKLFF
TRBD1,-,TRBV2,TRBJ2-2,17,TGTGCCAGCAGTGTTAACCGGGACAGGGTCGACACCGGGGAGCTGTTTTTT,CASSVNRDRVDTGELFF
-,-,TRBV3-1/TRBV3-2,TRBJ1-1,14,TGTGCCAGCAGCCCTAGTGTTGGGTTCGCTGAAGCTTTCTTT,CASSPSVGFAEAFF
-,-,TRBV6-6,TRBJ1-3,16,TGTGCCAGCAGTTACTCGGAGACAGACTCTGGAAACACCATATATTTT,CASSYSETDSGNTIYF
-,-,TRBV3-1/TRBV3-2,TRBJ1-1,14,TGTGCCAGCAGCCTTCCGGAGCGGGGCACTGAAGCTTTCTTT,CASSLPERGTEAFF
TRBD1,once,TRBV29-1,TRBJ1-1,13,TGCAGCGCCGGACAGGGAGGAAACACTGAAGCTTTCTTT,CSAGQGGNTEAFF
TRBD2,-,TRBV4-3,TRBJ2-7,17,TGCGCCAGCAGCCAAGTCCGGGCTCTAGCGGACCCCTACGAGCAGTACTTC,CASSQVRALADPYEQYF
TRBD1,-,TRBV5-1,TRBJ1-1,16,TGCGCCAGCACTAAACAACCGGGACAGGGGACTACTGAAGCTTTCTTT,CASTKQPGQGTTEAFF
-,-,TRBV9,TRBJ2-2,16,TGTGCCAGCGGACCACGGGGGTTTCTGAACACCGGGGAGCTGTTTTTT,CASGPRGFLNTGELFF
-,once,TRBV15,TRBJ2-3,16,TGTGCCACCAGCAGAGCTCGGGTCCTACGCACAGATACGCAGTATTTT,CATSRARVLRTDTQYF
TRBD1,-,TRBV5-1,TRBJ2-7,15,TGCGCCAGCAGCTTGTCTCGACAGGGGCCCTACGAGCAGTACTTC,CASSLSRQGPYEQYF
-,few,TRBV7-9,TRBJ1-1,13,TGTGCCAGCAGCTTAGAACTGAGCACTGAAGCTTTCTTT,CASSLELSTEAFF
TRBD1,-,TRBV27,TRBJ1-1,13,TGTGCCAGCAGTTTCATCACAGGGGATGAAGCTTTCTTT,CASSFITGDEAFF
TRBD1,-,TRBV6-1,TRBJ2-3,15,TGTGCCAGCAGTGGACAGGGTTCAAGGACAGATACGCAGTATTTT,CASSGQGSRTDTQYF
TRBD1,-,TRBV27,TRBJ1-4,13,TGTGCCAGCAGAGACCGGGACAGAGAAAAACTGTTTTTT,CASRDRDREKLFF
-,-,TRBV10-3,TRBJ2-7,16,TGTGCCATCAGTGCCAAAAGGGCGAGGGAGCCCTACGAGCAGTACTTC,CAISAKRAREPYEQYF
-,-,TRBV24-1,TRBJ1-2,14,TGTGCCACCAGTGCCCCGGACAAGGGATATGGCTACACCTTC,CATSAPDKGYGYTF
-,-,TRBV27,TRBJ1-2,19,TGTGCCAGCAGTTTATTCAGCAGAAGACTGACTCGTTATGATGATGGCTACACCTTC,CASSLFSRRLTRYDDGYTF
-,-,TRBV21-1,TRBJ1-6,11,TGTGCCCCCCCGTCCCATTCACCCCTCCACTTT,CAPPSHSPLHF
TRBD1,-,TRBV2,TRBJ1-2,15,TGTGCCAGCAGTGAAGGGACAGGGGGCGCGGCTGGCTACACCTTC,CASSEGTGGAAGYTF
TRBD2,-,TRBV3-1/TRBV3-2,TRBJ2-3,16,TGTGCCAGCAGCCAAGGAGGGAGGGCCCTGACAGATACGCAGTATTTT,CASSQGGRALTDTQYF
TRBD1,-,TRBV11-1,TRBJ2-4,16,TGTGCCAGCAGCTTAGCGTCAGGGGGCATTAAGGACATTCAGTACTTC,CASSLASGGIKDIQYF
-,-,TRBV14,TRBJ1-1,14,TGTGCCAGCAGCCCGCTGAACGAGGACACTGAAGCTTTCTTT,CASSPLNEDTEAFF